Sequencing of this T cell receptor beta chain was carried out in a study of blood T cells in healthy people across ages. Total RNA, at least 5.5 micrograms per sample, came from PBMCs. Then a second PCR, running roughly 7 to 12 cycles, was carried out with a sample-barcoded 5' primer and a J-beta primer mix. Every single cDNA molecule received a tag from a template-switch adaptor with 12 random nucleotides. TCRdb reprocessed the 5' RACE reads via MiXCR and lists one record per CDR3 protein. The data show over 1,300,000 distinct CDR3 sequences, around 55% seen once. This CDR3 has 15 amino acids. CDR1 and CDR2 from the germline V gene are DFQATT and SNEGSKA (reference sequence). With 3 bases removed from V and 2 bases from J, the gap between germline ends came to 16 bases.

The TCR originated in a man between 18 and 29 years old in good health. The material sequenced was blood. The chain employs TRBV20-1 and TRBJ1-2; TRBD1 is a possible D gene (5 bases). This CDR3 is CSARYRQGLNYGYTF. The CDR3 DNA reads TGCAGTGCTAGGTACCGCCAGGGTTTAAACTATGGCTACACCTTC.